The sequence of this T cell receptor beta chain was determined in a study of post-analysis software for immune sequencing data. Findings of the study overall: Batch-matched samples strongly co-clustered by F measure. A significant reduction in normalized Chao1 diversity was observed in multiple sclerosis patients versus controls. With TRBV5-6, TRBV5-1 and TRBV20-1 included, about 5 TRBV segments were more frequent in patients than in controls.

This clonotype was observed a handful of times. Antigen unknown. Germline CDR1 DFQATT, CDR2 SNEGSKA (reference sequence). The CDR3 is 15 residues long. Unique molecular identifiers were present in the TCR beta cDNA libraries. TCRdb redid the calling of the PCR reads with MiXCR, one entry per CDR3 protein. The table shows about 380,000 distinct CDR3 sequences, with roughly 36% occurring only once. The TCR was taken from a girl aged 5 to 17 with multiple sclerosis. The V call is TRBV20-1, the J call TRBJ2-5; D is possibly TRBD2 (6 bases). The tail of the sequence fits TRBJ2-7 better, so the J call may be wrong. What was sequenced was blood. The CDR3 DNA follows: TGCAGTGCTAGAGACCCCGGGGGACCCACCTACGAGCAGTACTTC. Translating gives CSARDPGGPTYEQYF.